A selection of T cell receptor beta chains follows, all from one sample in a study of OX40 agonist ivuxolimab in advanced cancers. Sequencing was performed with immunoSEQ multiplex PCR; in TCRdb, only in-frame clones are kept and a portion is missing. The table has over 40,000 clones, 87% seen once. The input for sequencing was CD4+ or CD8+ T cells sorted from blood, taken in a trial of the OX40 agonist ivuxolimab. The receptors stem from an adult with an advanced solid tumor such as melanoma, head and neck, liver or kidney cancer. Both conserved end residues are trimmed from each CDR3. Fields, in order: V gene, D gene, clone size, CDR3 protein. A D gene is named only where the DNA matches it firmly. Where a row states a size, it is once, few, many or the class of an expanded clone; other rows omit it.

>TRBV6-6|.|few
ASRDGQETQY
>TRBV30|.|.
AWSLKRAVGFMNTEAF
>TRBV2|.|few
ASSETGTDTQY
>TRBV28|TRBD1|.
ASSPAGGWGNQPQH
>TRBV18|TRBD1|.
ASSPRTTGVSYNEQF
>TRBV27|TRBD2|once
ASSFLWTSGTDTQY
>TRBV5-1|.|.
ASSSRDNPTDTQY
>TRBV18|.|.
ASSPQRTVDYGYT
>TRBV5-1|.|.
ASSLEYREWEKLF
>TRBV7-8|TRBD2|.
ASSPGLASNEQF
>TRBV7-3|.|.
ASSQSQASPEAF
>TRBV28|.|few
ASSSMPGDTQY
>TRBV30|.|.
AWSPWTDTAKNIQY
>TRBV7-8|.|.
ASSLWSSGNTIY
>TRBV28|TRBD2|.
ASRGTSGVGDTQY
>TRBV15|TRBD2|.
ARLPSGSYEQY
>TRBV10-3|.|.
AIRTTGNTEAF
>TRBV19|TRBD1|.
ASSRGQGGGANQPQH
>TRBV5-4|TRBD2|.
ASSLAQREGNEQF
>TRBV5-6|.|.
ASSRTTGHAYEQY
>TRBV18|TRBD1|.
ASSPVGQGAQPQH
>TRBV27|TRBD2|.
ASSLPGLAGGPNEQF
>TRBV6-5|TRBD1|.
ASRNRGAYNEQF
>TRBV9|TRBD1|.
ASSVVAGGETQY
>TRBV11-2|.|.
ASSPTQTRNSPLH
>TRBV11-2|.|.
ASSFQLTEYTGELF
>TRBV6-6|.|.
ASSDSGRDYEQY
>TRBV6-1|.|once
ASSENWEDEQF
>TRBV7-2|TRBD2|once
ASSPRTSSYNEQF
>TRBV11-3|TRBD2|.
ASSSGPGTSFIQY
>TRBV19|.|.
ASSMNSNQPQH
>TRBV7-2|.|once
ASSSGTDTQY
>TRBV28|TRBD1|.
ASRRQGAYEQY
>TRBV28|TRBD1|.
ASSTGTANEKLF
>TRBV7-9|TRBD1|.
ASSPQGTYEQY
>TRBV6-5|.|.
ASSSYQATGELF
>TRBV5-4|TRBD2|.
ASSLDLAGGPNSYNEQF
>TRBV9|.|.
ASSVEGFPGELF
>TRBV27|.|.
ASSLGDTQY
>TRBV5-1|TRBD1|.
ASGPGQAYNEQF
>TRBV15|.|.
ATSRDGRRGYEQY
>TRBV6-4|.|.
ASSDSRSEQF
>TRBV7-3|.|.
ASSLTTGQGAKNIQY
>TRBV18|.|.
ASSPPSGQHGNEKLF
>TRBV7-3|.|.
ASSQGPSGANVLT
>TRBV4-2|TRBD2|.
ASSLVSGRSGTGELF
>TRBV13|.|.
ASSLGDVRKAF
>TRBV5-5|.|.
ASSSTPGTNTEAF
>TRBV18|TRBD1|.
ASSPQNRGVHEQY
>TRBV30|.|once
AWSSSRSGNTIY
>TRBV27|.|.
ASSWIGGGSYNEQF
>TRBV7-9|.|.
ASSSTSSPLH
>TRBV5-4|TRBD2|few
ASSFFSGASYEQY
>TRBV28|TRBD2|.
ASSFSSGSPYEQY
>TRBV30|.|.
AWRYNNEQF